This TCR beta chain was found in a study of T-cell memory formation after mild COVID-19. Using its own MiXCR run on the 5' RACE reads, TCRdb lists one record per CDR3 protein. The sample has about 250,000 distinct CDR3 sequences; approximately 15% are singletons. Trimming left V 4 bases short and J 8 bases short, with 12 bases between. This CDR3 has 13 residues. Germline loops: CDR1 SGHTA, CDR2 FQGNSA. The chain uses TRBV7-2 and TRBJ2-1; D gene unclear. This receptor was obtained from an adult woman who had mild COVID-19 (a few samples of this study predate the infection). Cell type and time point are not known. The source material was PBMCs or a T cell subset sorted from them (not recorded which). The chain's CDR3 is CASSSLSWDEQFF. The DNA of the CDR3 is TGTGCCAGCAGCTCCCTTTCTTGGGATGAGCAGTTCTTC.